Listed below are T cell receptor beta chains from one sample, sequenced in a study of T cells in Graves' hyperthyroidism and ophthalmopathy. TCRdb called the multiplex PCR reads again in MiXCR, with one record for every CDR3 protein. The sample lists hundreds of thousands of distinct CDR3 sequences, approximately 14% occurring once. Sequencing used blood. The receptors come from a man aged 18 to 30 with Graves' ophthalmopathy. CDR3s include the opening cysteine and the closing phenylalanine or tryptophan. D genes are given only for firm matches. Clone size appears in some rows only: once, few, many, or a class for an expanded clone.

clone_size	v_call	j_call	d_call	cdr3_nt	cdr3_aa
many	TRBV5-4	TRBJ2-2	NA	TGTGCCAGCAGCTTGGGCCTCGGGAGCAACACCGGGGAGCTGTTTTTT	CASSLGLGSNTGELFF
many	TRBV7-7	TRBJ2-1	TRBD2	TGTGCTAGCAGCTTCGGACTAGCGCGTGAGCAGTTCTTC	CASSFGLAREQFF
NA	TRBV19	TRBJ1-1	NA	TGTGCCAGTAGTACCCAGGGGACCATGAACACTGAAGCTTTCTTT	CASSTQGTMNTEAFF
NA	TRBV9	TRBJ2-1	NA	TGTGCCAGCAGCGTAGGCGGAATCCGAGGCAATGAGCAGTTCTTC	CASSVGGIRGNEQFF
NA	TRBV20-1	TRBJ2-7	TRBD1	TGCAGTGCTAGCCGGACAGGGGGCTACGAGCAGTACTTC	CSASRTGGYEQYF
many	TRBV18	TRBJ1-2	NA	TGTGCCAGCTCCGACTCACAGGGAGCTAACTATGGCTACACCTTC	CASSDSQGANYGYTF
many	TRBV7-3	TRBJ2-7	NA	TGTGCCAGCAGCTCGCAGGGATTTTACGAGCAGTACTTC	CASSSQGFYEQYF
many	TRBV7-3	TRBJ2-2	TRBD2	TGTGCCAGCACCCATGGTGGTAGCGGGAGAGCCGGGGAGCTGTTTTTT	CASTHGGSGRAGELFF
many	TRBV10-3	TRBJ1-1	TRBD1	TGTGCCATCAGATCACCGGGACAGGGGGCTGGGGACACTGAAGCTTTCTTT	CAIRSPGQGAGDTEAFF
many	TRBV18	TRBJ1-6	NA	TGTGCCAGCACCTTTGACGGGAATTCACCCCTCCACTTT	CASTFDGNSPLHF
NA	TRBV19	TRBJ1-3	NA	TGTGCCAGTAGTATAGGGGGACGGTTCTCTGCAAACACCATATATTTT	CASSIGGRFSANTIYF
many	TRBV12-3/TRBV12-4	TRBJ2-1	NA	TGTGCCAGCAGTTTGGGACCACGAGCTGGGAATGAGCAGTTCTTC	CASSLGPRAGNEQFF
few	TRBV19	TRBJ1-5	NA	TGTGCCAGTAGTATTCCCATAGACAGGCACAATCAGCCCCAGCATTTT	CASSIPIDRHNQPQHF
few	TRBV25-1	TRBJ2-3	NA	TGTGCCAGCAGTGATCCGAGACAGGCCGGTGGGACAGATACGCAGTATTTT	CASSDPRQAGGTDTQYF
few	TRBV15	TRBJ2-7	NA	TGTGCCACCAGCGTGGACAGCTACGAGCAGTACTTC	CATSVDSYEQYF
many	TRBV5-6	TRBJ2-1	NA	TGTGCCAGCAGCGGAGCACGAAATGAGCAGTTCTTC	CASSGARNEQFF
NA	TRBV30	TRBJ2-2	NA	TGTGCCTGGAACCAACACACCGGGGAGCTGTTTTTT	CAWNQHTGELFF
many	TRBV7-8	TRBJ1-1	NA	TGTGCCAGCAGCACCGGGACGGAGAACACTGAAGCTTTCTTT	CASSTGTENTEAFF
many	TRBV18	TRBJ1-2	NA	TGTGCCAGCTCACCAGGGACTCCCGGCTACACCTTC	CASSPGTPGYTF
NA	TRBV24-1	TRBJ1-1	NA	TGTGCCACCAGTGATTGGGAGGACACTGAAGCTTTCTTT	CATSDWEDTEAFF
many	TRBV7-2	TRBJ2-1	NA	TGTGCCAGCAGCTTATATGCTACTTTCGATGAGCAGTTCTTC	CASSLYATFDEQFF
few	TRBV6-1	TRBJ1-1	TRBD1	TGTGCCAGCAGTCAATACAGGGGGCTTGACACTGAAGCTTTCTTT	CASSQYRGLDTEAFF
many	TRBV12-3/TRBV12-4	TRBJ1-2	NA	TGTGCCAGCAGTACCTCGACAAGAGACTATGGCTACACCTTC	CASSTSTRDYGYTF
many	TRBV12-3/TRBV12-4	TRBJ1-1	NA	TGTGCCAGCAGTGTTAGGGAGGGTGGCACTGAAGCTTTCTTT	CASSVREGGTEAFF
once	TRBV7-9	TRBJ1-5	NA	TGTGCCAGCAGCTTGATTGCAGGAAGTCAGCCCCAGCATTTT	CASSLIAGSQPQHF
few	TRBV27	TRBJ2-6	NA	TGTGCCAGCAGTCCCCTGGTGGGGGCCAACGTCCTGACTTTC	CASSPLVGANVLTF
few	TRBV27	TRBJ2-1	TRBD2	TGTGCCAGCAGTTTATTGCTAGCGGGAGGCTATGAGCAGTTCTTC	CASSLLLAGGYEQFF
many	TRBV7-6	TRBJ1-1	NA	TGTGCCAGCAGCTTAAACCAGGGTCTTAGAACTGAAGCTTTCTTT	CASSLNQGLRTEAFF
NA	TRBV29-1	TRBJ1-2	NA	TGCAGCGTTGAAGGGAGAAACCCTCCCTATGGCTACACCTTC	CSVEGRNPPYGYTF
many	TRBV9	TRBJ1-1	NA	TGTGCCAGCAGCGTAACGCAGGGAACTGAAGCTTTCTTT	CASSVTQGTEAFF